This T cell receptor beta chain was obtained from a study of T cells in Graves' hyperthyroidism and ophthalmopathy (dated by TCRdb to between 2018 and 2021). With respect to the entire study: Peripheral blood samples were taken at the time of initial diagnosis, prior to any treatment. Thyroid tissue and blood T-cell repertoires from about six Graves' hyperthyroidism patients were also compared in the study. After sampling, hyperthyroidism patients received methimazole starting at 30 mg daily, and ophthalmopathy patients received high-dose intravenous methylprednisolone. Whether ophthalmopathy could be predicted prospectively was tested in an independent validation cohort made up of about 20 hyperthyroidism patients plus 17 patients who later progressed to ophthalmopathy. The paper reports TCR Vbeta CDR3 sequencing of approximately 130 peripheral blood samples: some 44 ophthalmopathy, some 80 hyperthyroidism and approximately 17 progressor patients. TCR V-J signatures able to tell the groups apart were searched for in a discovery cohort of 100 or so patients, of whom around 43 had Graves' ophthalmopathy and around 56 had stable Graves' hyperthyroidism. The 85 to 100 discovery patients were randomly split 7:3 into training and test sets.

General findings and caveats noted by the study authors: No statistical method was used to set the sample size in advance, and investigators knew the group allocation. In validation, progression to ophthalmopathy was predicted by the model with around 70% sensitivity and 72% to 80% specificity, a median of roughly 6 months before onset. Blood samples also contained most of the expanded thyroid clonotypes (frequency above 0.001), which suggests that blood repertoires may reflect thyroid immune responses. A model built on a 13 V-J signature distinguished ophthalmopathy from stable hyperthyroidism, reaching 85% to 90% sensitivity and about 81% specificity in cross-validation and 80%/75% in testing.

Ophthalmopathy patients had moderately to severely active disease, Clinical Activity Score of at least 3, NOSPECS grade of at least 4, and duration under 3 months. Any patient with an uncontrolled infection, another autoimmune disease, pregnancy or lactation was excluded. Diagnoses were established on the basis of clinical symptoms, serum thyroxine and TRAb, thyroid ultrasound, and orbital computed tomography. PBMCs were isolated from about 9 ml of fresh peripheral blood by Ficoll-Paque density gradient centrifugation. Total RNA was extracted with Trizol reagent, and quality was checked on an Agilent 2100 Bioanalyzer. This clonotype was counted many times. Its antigen remains unidentified. Base qualities are not recorded, but no much larger clone differs from it by a single base. CDR1 and CDR2 (MNHEY, SVGAGI) derive from the germline V gene. V is clipped by 2 bases and J by 0 bases, and the sequence between their germline boundaries is 10 bases long. The CDR3 has 15 amino acids, counting the end cysteine and phenylalanine. This entry keeps only the CDR3 DNA: 45 bases, framed from base 1.

The TCR beta CDR3 regions were amplified from RNA transcripts. For the first round of RT-PCR on the TCR CDR3, the HTBI primer set was used together with the Qiagen OneStep RT-PCR kit. The libraries were constructed in a second round of multiplex PCR and then size-selected and purified. Paired-end sequencing of the libraries was performed with 100 bp reads on an Illumina HiSeq2000. The study's processing was this. Raw data were processed with SOAPnuke, discarding reads with adapters, uncalled bases, mean Phred below 15, or no exact constant-primer or identifier match. High-quality paired reads were merged using COPE v1.2.5, and each unique nucleotide sequence was defined as a clonotype. MiTCR v1.1 was used to align clonotypes to the IMGT TRBV, TRBD and TRBJ reference segments. Analysis was restricted to V-J combinations with a frequency above 0.0001, which covered about 99% of repertoires. The TCS score was defined as the ratio of F50 (clonal expansion) to E x V (chaos), calculated using BLOSUM62-based TCRdist between CDR3 peptides within each V-J. Welch's t-statistics and random forest reduced 450 to 600 V-J features to 13, which were used in a naive Bayes classifier (R e1071). TCRdb trimmed public reads at Q25 via fastp, called clones via MiXCR and kept in-frame beta chains. Rows matching on CDR3 protein sequence are summarized as one entry with the most common DNA and genes. The V and J calls follow TCRdb's processing rather than the paper's. The sample has 410,000 or so distinct CDR3 sequences on record, 14% to 15% of them singletons. The top ten clones comprise 13% of the sample.

The sequencing input was blood. Recombination connected TRBV6-5 to TRBJ1-1; the D gene assignment is ambiguous. The origin of this receptor is a man younger than 35 with Graves' ophthalmopathy. CDR3 loop: CASSYQPSVNTEAFF. The DNA is as follows: TGTGCCAGCAGTTACCAACCCTCGGTGAACACTGAAGCTTTCTTT.